These T cell receptor beta chains were read from a single sample in a study of T cells in Graves' hyperthyroidism and ophthalmopathy. In TCRdb, the multiplex PCR reads were re-called with MiXCR into one record per CDR3 protein. Of about 320,000 distinct CDR3 sequences listed, 16% are singletons. The material sequenced was blood. Receptors originate from a man younger than 45 with Graves' hyperthyroidism. Each CDR3 is given with its conserved first and last residue. A D gene is named only where the DNA matches it firmly. Size tells how often a clone was seen (once, few, many) or the class of an expanded clone, and some rows leave it out.

>few|.|14|TRBV20-1|TRBJ1-2
CSAFDRTINYGYTF
TGCAGTGCTTTCGACAGGACAATCAACTATGGCTACACCTTC
>many|.|15|TRBV30|TRBJ2-1
CAWSVRGRSYNEQFF
TGTGCCTGGAGTGTACGGGGGAGGTCCTACAATGAGCAGTTCTTC
>few|.|15|TRBV6-1|TRBJ2-4
CASSEIKAGKNIQYF
TGTGCCAGCAGTGAGATCAAGGCAGGGAAAAACATTCAGTACTTC
>few|TRBD1|14|TRBV6-5|TRBJ1-1
CASSYTGVNTEAFF
TGTGCCAGCAGTTATACAGGGGTGAACACTGAAGCTTTCTTT
>many|TRBD2|15|TRBV20-1|TRBJ2-7
CSARGVAGGWYEQYF
TGCAGTGCTAGGGGCGTCGCGGGAGGGTGGTACGAGCAGTACTTC
>.|.|14|TRBV7-6|TRBJ2-7
CASSLAGDAYEQYF
TGTGCCAGCAGCTTAGCAGGGGACGCCTACGAGCAGTACTTC
>many|.|14|TRBV11-2|TRBJ2-3
CASSFQQIADTQYF
TGTGCCAGCAGCTTTCAACAAATCGCAGATACGCAGTATTTT
>.|TRBD2|15|TRBV3-1|TRBJ2-3
CASGDLLAGTDTQYF
TGTGCCAGCGGAGACTTACTAGCGGGCACAGATACGCAGTATTTT
>few|TRBD2|18|TRBV5-1|TRBJ2-1
CASSLGTSGRAAYNEQFF
TGCGCCAGCAGCCTCGGGACTAGCGGGAGGGCAGCCTACAATGAGCAGTTCTTC
>once|.|12|TRBV13|TRBJ2-1
CASSPQGDEQFF
TGTGCCAGCAGTCCCCAGGGCGATGAGCAGTTCTTC
>.|.|11|TRBV7-9|TRBJ1-1
CASSFDVAAFF
TGTGCCAGCAGCTTTGATGTCGCCGCTTTCTTT
>.|.|13|TRBV20-1|TRBJ2-7
CSAPKGVNHEQYF
TGCAGTGCCCCTAAAGGCGTAAACCACGAGCAGTACTTC
>many|.|13|TRBV20-1|TRBJ1-1
CSAIPGPNTEAFF
TGCAGTGCTATACCGGGACCCAACACTGAAGCTTTCTTT
>few|.|17|TRBV18|TRBJ1-6
CASSPPSGQARNSPLHF
TGTGCCAGCTCACCACCCTCGGGTCAGGCTCGAAATTCACCCCTCCACTTT
>.|TRBD1|14|TRBV4-1|TRBJ1-5
CASSQVTGVQPRHF
TGCGCCAGCAGCCAAGTGACAGGGGTTCAGCCCCGGCATTTT
>.|.|16|TRBV29-1|TRBJ2-2
CSVSHGGGESTGELFF
TGCAGCGTAAGTCATGGAGGGGGCGAGAGCACCGGGGAGCTGTTTTTT
>.|TRBD2|16|TRBV20-1|TRBJ2-5
CSAREGASGRGTTQYF
TGCAGTGCTAGAGAAGGGGCTAGCGGGAGGGGGACTACCCAGTACTTC
>many|.|13|TRBV28|TRBJ2-3
CASSSPGTDTQYF
TGTGCCAGCAGTTCTCCTGGCACAGATACGCAGTATTTT
>.|.|17|TRBV5-1|TRBJ2-2
CASSFLASGANTGELFF
TGCGCCAGCAGTTTCCTCGCGTCGGGGGCTAACACCGGGGAGCTGTTTTTT
>many|.|14|TRBV5-5|TRBJ2-3
CASSPDPSRYTQYF
TGTGCCAGCAGTCCGGACCCCTCCAGGTACACGCAGTATTTT
>.|.|13|TRBV20-1|TRBJ1-5
CSARDTPLGPQHF
TGCAGTGCTAGAGATACCCCGCTCGGGCCCCAGCATTTT
>once|TRBD2|16|TRBV5-4|TRBJ2-7
CASSQGGLAGGREQYF
TGCGCCAGCAGCCAAGGCGGACTAGCGGGAGGGCGGGAGCAGTACTTC
>.|TRBD2|13|TRBV5-8|TRBJ2-7
CASSLASGYEQYF
TGTGCCAGCAGCTTGGCTAGCGGCTACGAGCAGTACTTC
>.|TRBD2|18|TRBV6-6|TRBJ2-1
CASSYSGSGLAGVQEQFF
TGTGCCAGCAGTTACTCAGGGTCCGGACTAGCGGGAGTTCAAGAGCAGTTCTTC
>.|.|13|TRBV12-3/TRBV12-4|TRBJ2-2
CASSLLGPGELFF
TGTGCCAGCAGTCTTCTAGGGCCCGGGGAGCTGTTTTTT
>few|TRBD1|18|TRBV24-1|TRBJ2-2
CATSDRTGGVGPVGELFF
TGTGCCACCAGTGACCGGACAGGGGGCGTCGGGCCGGTCGGGGAGCTGTTTTTT
>.|.|16|TRBV11-3|TRBJ2-6
CASSTGGVSGANVLTF
TGTGCCAGCAGCACGGGGGGCGTCTCTGGGGCCAACGTCCTGACTTTC
>few|TRBD1|16|TRBV25-1|TRBJ1-3
CASSEWGTDSGNTIYF
TGTGCCAGCAGTGAATGGGGGACAGATTCTGGAAACACCATATATTTT
>many|.|14|TRBV18|TRBJ2-7
CASSPRGWEAEQYF
TGTGCCAGCTCACCCCGAGGATGGGAGGCCGAGCAGTACTTC
>few|.|13|TRBV7-2|TRBJ1-1
CASSLKLRGEAFF
TGTGCCAGCAGCCTTAAACTCAGGGGTGAAGCTTTCTTT
>.|TRBD2|15|TRBV19|TRBJ2-7
CASSLTSGTVYEQYF
TGTGCCAGTAGTCTGACTAGCGGGACCGTCTACGAGCAGTACTTC
>many|.|14|TRBV13|TRBJ2-7
CASSSGELGYEQYF
TGTGCCAGCAGCTCCGGGGAGCTTGGCTACGAGCAGTACTTC
>many|.|16|TRBV11-2|TRBJ1-3
CASSLYLAESGNTIYF
TGTGCCAGCAGCTTATATTTGGCAGAATCTGGAAACACCATATATTTT
>.|.|13|TRBV6-6|TRBJ1-1
CASSYTVNTEAFF
TGTGCCAGCAGTTACACAGTGAACACTGAAGCTTTCTTT
>many|TRBD1|15|TRBV6-1|TRBJ1-5
CASSANRGEDQPQHF
TGTGCCAGCAGTGCAAACAGGGGAGAGGATCAGCCCCAGCATTTT
>.|TRBD1|15|TRBV12-3/TRBV12-4|TRBJ2-7
CATTPNPDRIYEQYF
TGTGCCACCACCCCTAACCCGGACAGGATCTACGAGCAGTACTTC
>many|TRBD1|14|TRBV28|TRBJ1-2
CASRPGQGNYGYTF
TGTGCCAGCAGACCCGGACAGGGCAACTATGGCTACACCTTC
>many|.|15|TRBV30|TRBJ1-1
CAWANHRGANTEAFF
TGTGCCTGGGCCAACCATCGGGGGGCTAACACTGAAGCTTTCTTT
>many|.|13|TRBV11-3|TRBJ2-3
CASSLGWADTQYF
TGTGCCAGCAGCTTAGGTTGGGCAGATACGCAGTATTTT
>many|.|15|TRBV7-2|TRBJ2-1
CASSLVEFSYNEQFF
TGTGCCAGCAGCTTAGTAGAGTTCTCCTACAATGAGCAGTTCTTC
>.|.|14|TRBV25-1|TRBJ1-4
CASSEFGFGEKLFF
TGTGCCAGCAGTGAATTCGGGTTTGGGGAAAAACTGTTTTTT
>few|TRBD2|15|TRBV6-4|TRBJ2-5
CASTNRLAGEETQYF
TGTGCCAGCACCAACAGACTAGCGGGAGAAGAGACCCAGTACTTC
>many|TRBD2|14|TRBV30|TRBJ2-2
CAWRRASGTGELFF
TGTGCCTGGAGAAGGGCTAGCGGGACCGGGGAGCTGTTTTTT
>many|TRBD2|15|TRBV5-1|TRBJ2-1
CASSLLAGAVNEQFF
TGCGCCAGCAGCTTACTAGCGGGAGCGGTCAATGAGCAGTTCTTC
>many|.|15|TRBV2|TRBJ1-1
CASTALSPTNTEAFF
TGTGCCAGCACGGCGCTCAGCCCGACGAACACTGAAGCTTTCTTT
>few|.|17|TRBV14|TRBJ1-1
CASSQDRGWGVVTEAFF
TGTGCCAGCAGCCAAGACAGGGGTTGGGGGGTAGTCACTGAAGCTTTCTTT
>many|.|12|TRBV7-2|TRBJ2-7
CASSLDTSEQYF
TGTGCCAGCAGCTTAGATACTAGCGAGCAGTACTTC
>.|.|13|TRBV25-1|TRBJ2-1
CASSRKGYNEQFF
TGTGCCAGCAGTCGGAAAGGCTACAATGAGCAGTTCTTC
>many|.|12|TRBV29-1|TRBJ2-7
CSVGGGYDEQYF
TGCAGCGTTGGAGGAGGGTACGACGAGCAGTACTTC
>many|.|18|TRBV2|TRBJ2-5
CASRFGEGSGGSGETQYF
TGTGCCAGCAGATTTGGGGAGGGATCGGGGGGCTCGGGAGAGACCCAGTACTTC